The rows below give T cell receptor beta chains drawn from one sample of a study of regulatory T cells in long-lasting Graves disease. TCRdb reanalysed the multiplex PCR reads using MiXCR and keeps one entry per CDR3 protein. The sample carries 400,000 to 450,000 distinct CDR3 sequences, about 20% recorded once. This specimen was peripheral blood mononuclear cells (PBMCs), taken when the disease was refractory, from a patient treated with antithyroid drugs. Receptors were obtained from a female donor with Graves disease. CDR3s include the opening cysteine and the closing phenylalanine or tryptophan. D genes are given only for firm matches. Only some rows state a clone size, as once, few, many or a class for expanded clones.

d_gene: TRBD1
j_gene: TRBJ1-3
abundance: NA
v_gene: TRBV15
CDR3nt: TGTGCCACCAGCTATGACAGGGGTGGAAACACCATATATTTT
CDR3aa: CATSYDRGGNTIYF

d_gene: NA
j_gene: TRBJ1-2
abundance: many
v_gene: TRBV12-3/TRBV12-4
CDR3nt: TGTGCCAGCAGTTTAGCCAGGAGCTATGGCTACACCTTC
CDR3aa: CASSLARSYGYTF

d_gene: NA
j_gene: TRBJ2-7
abundance: many
v_gene: TRBV6-1
CDR3nt: TGTGCCAGCAGTCCCGCACCCAGGATCGAGCAGTACTTC
CDR3aa: CASSPAPRIEQYF

d_gene: TRBD1
j_gene: TRBJ2-7
abundance: many
v_gene: TRBV7-2
CDR3nt: TGTGCCAGCAGCCGGACAGGGGGCGCAGGTTACGAGCAGTACTTC
CDR3aa: CASSRTGGAGYEQYF

d_gene: TRBD1
j_gene: TRBJ2-7
abundance: few
v_gene: TRBV6-1
CDR3nt: TGTGCCAGCAGTACAGGGGGCAACTACGAGCAGTACTTC
CDR3aa: CASSTGGNYEQYF

d_gene: TRBD1
j_gene: TRBJ1-5
abundance: many
v_gene: TRBV12-3/TRBV12-4
CDR3nt: TGTGCCAGCAGTTTCCGGACAGGGGGCCCTCAGCCCCAGCATTTT
CDR3aa: CASSFRTGGPQPQHF

d_gene: NA
j_gene: TRBJ2-2
abundance: few
v_gene: TRBV10-3
CDR3nt: TGTGCCATCAGTGACAGGCTAAACACCGGGGAGCTGTTTTTT
CDR3aa: CAISDRLNTGELFF

d_gene: TRBD1
j_gene: TRBJ1-2
abundance: few
v_gene: TRBV28
CDR3nt: TGTGCCAGCAGTTTGGGGACAGGGGGGGCGCGGGACCTGCGTGGCTACACCTTC
CDR3aa: CASSLGTGGARDLRGYTF

d_gene: NA
j_gene: TRBJ1-1
abundance: many
v_gene: TRBV7-2
CDR3nt: TGTGCCAGCAGCCGACGGGGGTTTGAAGCTTTCTTT
CDR3aa: CASSRRGFEAFF

d_gene: TRBD1
j_gene: TRBJ1-1
abundance: NA
v_gene: TRBV5-1
CDR3nt: TGCGCCAGCAGCACACAGGGGGCCCCGAACACTGAAGCTTTCTTT
CDR3aa: CASSTQGAPNTEAFF

d_gene: TRBD2
j_gene: TRBJ2-2
abundance: NA
v_gene: TRBV7-3
CDR3nt: TGTGCCAGCAGCTTAACGAGCGGGAGAGGAACCGGGAAGCTGTTTTTT
CDR3aa: CASSLTSGRGTGKLFF

d_gene: TRBD1
j_gene: TRBJ2-5
abundance: many
v_gene: TRBV20-1
CDR3nt: TGCAGTGCTAGATTCCGACAGGGCGCAGGGGAGACCCAGTACTTC
CDR3aa: CSARFRQGAGETQYF

d_gene: TRBD1
j_gene: TRBJ1-2
abundance: NA
v_gene: TRBV28
CDR3nt: TGTGCCAGCAGCTCCCCGTCGGGACAGGGGAGGAGTGGCTATGGCTACACCTTC
CDR3aa: CASSSPSGQGRSGYGYTF

d_gene: NA
j_gene: TRBJ1-4
abundance: NA
v_gene: TRBV30
CDR3nt: TGTGCCTGGAGCAGGGTATCTAATGAAAAACTGTTTTTT
CDR3aa: CAWSRVSNEKLFF

d_gene: NA
j_gene: TRBJ1-1
abundance: few
v_gene: TRBV10-3
CDR3nt: TGTGCCATCAGCGAACAGGAGAACACTGAAGCTTTCTTT
CDR3aa: CAISEQENTEAFF

d_gene: NA
j_gene: TRBJ1-1
abundance: NA
v_gene: TRBV6-2/TRBV6-3
CDR3nt: TGTGCCAGCAGTTACTCAATTATAACAGGAGCTGAAGCTTTCTTT
CDR3aa: CASSYSIITGAEAFF

d_gene: NA
j_gene: TRBJ2-7
abundance: few
v_gene: TRBV29-1
CDR3nt: TGCAGCGTGGGTCAGTTAGCGGACCGAGGAGAGCAGTACTTC
CDR3aa: CSVGQLADRGEQYF

d_gene: TRBD2
j_gene: TRBJ2-7
abundance: NA
v_gene: TRBV6-1
CDR3nt: TGTGCCAGCGCAACTAGCGGGATTTACGAGCAGTACTTC
CDR3aa: CASATSGIYEQYF

d_gene: TRBD2
j_gene: TRBJ2-1
abundance: few
v_gene: TRBV5-5
CDR3nt: TGTGCCAGCAGCTGGACCGGGACTAGCGTCTCCAGCTCCTACAATGAGCAGTTCTTC
CDR3aa: CASSWTGTSVSSSYNEQFF

d_gene: TRBD1
j_gene: TRBJ2-2
abundance: NA
v_gene: TRBV6-2/TRBV6-3
CDR3nt: TGTGCCAGCAGTTCGGCAGGGGGAATCGGGGAGCTGTTTTTT
CDR3aa: CASSSAGGIGELFF

d_gene: NA
j_gene: TRBJ1-1
abundance: few
v_gene: TRBV5-1
CDR3nt: TGCGCCAGCAGTTTTTCCCCCAGATCTGAAGCTTTCTTT
CDR3aa: CASSFSPRSEAFF

d_gene: TRBD1
j_gene: TRBJ1-3
abundance: few
v_gene: TRBV6-1
CDR3nt: TGTGCCAGCAGTCCCAAGGAGGGGGGACAGTTCTCTGGAAACACCATATATTTT
CDR3aa: CASSPKEGGQFSGNTIYF

d_gene: NA
j_gene: TRBJ2-5
abundance: few
v_gene: TRBV7-9
CDR3nt: TGTGCCAGCAGCTTGGACCTAATAGCAGAGACCCAGTACTTC
CDR3aa: CASSLDLIAETQYF

d_gene: NA
j_gene: TRBJ2-2
abundance: NA
v_gene: TRBV7-9
CDR3nt: TGTGCCAGCAGCTTACCCCGAAACACCGGGGAGCTGTTTTTT
CDR3aa: CASSLPRNTGELFF

d_gene: NA
j_gene: TRBJ1-6
abundance: few
v_gene: TRBV4-1
CDR3nt: TGCGCCAGCAGCCAAGATTTCCAGGGAAGTTCACCCCTCCACTTT
CDR3aa: CASSQDFQGSSPLHF

d_gene: NA
j_gene: TRBJ2-7
abundance: few
v_gene: TRBV10-3
CDR3nt: TGTGCCATCAGTGAGCTAGCGAGCAGCTCCTACGAGCAGTACTTC
CDR3aa: CAISELASSSYEQYF

d_gene: NA
j_gene: TRBJ1-1
abundance: NA
v_gene: TRBV7-2
CDR3nt: TGTGCCAGCAGCTTAACGCCTGGGATGAACACTGAAGCTTTCTTT
CDR3aa: CASSLTPGMNTEAFF

d_gene: TRBD2
j_gene: TRBJ2-1
abundance: NA
v_gene: TRBV11-2
CDR3nt: TGTGCCAGCAGCCCAGGACTAGCACCGTTCGATGAGCAGTTCTTC
CDR3aa: CASSPGLAPFDEQFF

d_gene: TRBD2
j_gene: TRBJ2-4
abundance: few
v_gene: TRBV20-1
CDR3nt: TGCAGTGCTTCACAAGGGACTAGCGGGAGGGACATTCAGTACTTC
CDR3aa: CSASQGTSGRDIQYF

d_gene: TRBD2
j_gene: TRBJ2-3
abundance: NA
v_gene: TRBV20-1
CDR3nt: TGCAGTGCTAGGCGACTAGCGGGAGGGAGAGATACGCAGTATTTT
CDR3aa: CSARRLAGGRDTQYF

d_gene: TRBD2
j_gene: TRBJ2-7
abundance: NA
v_gene: TRBV2
CDR3nt: TGTGCCAGCAGTGAGCTGAGGGTGCGCGGGGGGCAGTACTTC
CDR3aa: CASSELRVRGGQYF

d_gene: NA
j_gene: TRBJ1-1
abundance: NA
v_gene: TRBV6-1
CDR3nt: TGTGCCAGCATTCTAACAGGGACCACTGAAGCTTTCTTT
CDR3aa: CASILTGTTEAFF

d_gene: TRBD2
j_gene: TRBJ2-7
abundance: NA
v_gene: TRBV18
CDR3nt: TGTGCCAGCTCACCCGGGCTAGCGGGAGATAAGCAGTACTTC
CDR3aa: CASSPGLAGDKQYF

d_gene: NA
j_gene: TRBJ2-5
abundance: many
v_gene: TRBV7-2
CDR3nt: TGTGCCAGCAGCTTGGGCCGGGGAAAAGAGACCCAGTACTTC
CDR3aa: CASSLGRGKETQYF

d_gene: NA
j_gene: TRBJ1-1
abundance: NA
v_gene: TRBV13
CDR3nt: TGTGCCAGCAGCTTTCCGAATCGTGAAGCTTTCTTT
CDR3aa: CASSFPNREAFF

d_gene: NA
j_gene: TRBJ1-5
abundance: many
v_gene: TRBV7-2
CDR3nt: TGTGCCAGCAGCTTAGGGGGAATCCGTAATCAGCCCCAGCATTTT
CDR3aa: CASSLGGIRNQPQHF

d_gene: NA
j_gene: TRBJ2-7
abundance: many
v_gene: TRBV20-1
CDR3nt: TGCAGTGCTAGTCGTCCAAATTTCCCCGAGCAGTACTTC
CDR3aa: CSASRPNFPEQYF

d_gene: NA
j_gene: TRBJ2-7
abundance: few
v_gene: TRBV27
CDR3nt: TGTGCCAGCAGTTCACCCGGACTGGGCTCCTACGAGCAGTACTTC
CDR3aa: CASSSPGLGSYEQYF

d_gene: NA
j_gene: TRBJ1-5
abundance: many
v_gene: TRBV20-1
CDR3nt: TGCAGTGCCACCGGGACGGTGGATCAGCCCCAGCATTTT
CDR3aa: CSATGTVDQPQHF

d_gene: TRBD2
j_gene: TRBJ2-1
abundance: NA
v_gene: TRBV29-1
CDR3nt: TGCAGCGGTGGAGGGACTAGCGGGACCTACAATGAGCAGTTCTTC
CDR3aa: CSGGGTSGTYNEQFF

d_gene: TRBD2
j_gene: TRBJ2-1
abundance: few
v_gene: TRBV11-2
CDR3nt: TGTGCCAGCAGCGATGGGTGGGGAGGGCGCTACAATGAGCAGTTCTTC
CDR3aa: CASSDGWGGRYNEQFF

d_gene: TRBD1
j_gene: TRBJ1-1
abundance: few
v_gene: TRBV5-1
CDR3nt: TGCGCCAGCAGCGGGGGACAGGGTCTGAGCACTGAAGCTTTCTTT
CDR3aa: CASSGGQGLSTEAFF

d_gene: TRBD1
j_gene: TRBJ2-7
abundance: few
v_gene: TRBV29-1
CDR3nt: TGCAGCGTTGGACAGGGGGCGTGGGAGCAGTACTTC
CDR3aa: CSVGQGAWEQYF

d_gene: NA
j_gene: TRBJ1-6
abundance: few
v_gene: TRBV6-1
CDR3nt: TGTGCCAGCGCATTTTTGAGGGTTCGGAATTCACCCCTCCACTTT
CDR3aa: CASAFLRVRNSPLHF

d_gene: NA
j_gene: TRBJ2-2
abundance: NA
v_gene: TRBV6-2/TRBV6-3
CDR3nt: TGTGCCAGCACCAGGGCAGGGGAGAACACCGGGGAGCTGTTTTTT
CDR3aa: CASTRAGENTGELFF

d_gene: NA
j_gene: TRBJ2-7
abundance: NA
v_gene: TRBV20-1
CDR3nt: TGCAGTGCTAGAAGGTCGGGGGAGCAGTACTTC
CDR3aa: CSARRSGEQYF

d_gene: TRBD2
j_gene: TRBJ2-7
abundance: few
v_gene: TRBV14
CDR3nt: TGTGCCAGCAGCCAATTTGCGAGCGGGAGAGCCGCCTACGAGCAGTACTTC
CDR3aa: CASSQFASGRAAYEQYF

d_gene: NA
j_gene: TRBJ1-2
abundance: few
v_gene: TRBV4-3
CDR3nt: TGCGCCAGCAGCCAACAAACAGACAGGCCCTATGGCTACACCTTC
CDR3aa: CASSQQTDRPYGYTF

d_gene: NA
j_gene: TRBJ2-7
abundance: many
v_gene: TRBV9
CDR3nt: TGTGCCAGCAGCGTCCGGGACCTACCCTACGAGCAGTACTTC
CDR3aa: CASSVRDLPYEQYF